This TCR beta chain was retrieved from a study of identical twins. TCRdb reprocessed the 5' RACE reads with MiXCR, giving one entry per CDR3 protein. The table lists approximately 190,000 distinct CDR3 sequences, about 16% of them singletons. This clonotype was detected only a few times. Trimming shortened V by 3 bases and J by 4 bases, and 13 bases separated the two germline ends. The CDR3 totals 14 residues. These data are also associated with another study on T cells expressing NK-cell markers. This second study says: Sorted CD3+CD56-NKG2C+, CD3+CD56+NKG2C+ and CD3+CD56+NKG2C- T cells supplied the TCR beta repertoires. Within the sequenced cohort of eight donors, seven exhibited HCMV seropositivity and one was seronegative. Dominant NKG2C+ clonotypes accounted for roughly 1.0-8% of CD8+ T cells in about 6 donors.

The chain is built from TRBV12-3 or TRBV12-4 and TRBJ2-7; possible D gene TRBD1, 6 bases. The sample taken for sequencing was CD8+ T cells sorted from blood. This clonotype was obtained from a woman aged 18-29 years in good health. Written as DNA, the CDR3 is TGTGCCAGCAGTTTGGGTGGGGGCCGGTACGAGCAGTACTTC. Protein product: CASSLGGGRYEQYF.